This T cell receptor (beta chain) was identified during a study of cytotoxic CD8 clonotypes in ibrutinib-treated CLL. Across the study: Among the patients, 10 to 11 presented as relapsed/refractory and about 15 as treatment-naive; about 17 showed unmutated IGHV. Among patients, around 25 responded partially and 2 completely; 14 then stayed remitted and around 12 progressed after median about six years. Among the samples, the mean was roughly 260,000 productive templates and tens of thousands of productive rearrangements.

Target depth was 1 in 200,000 to 1 in 1 million T cells, about 10x per clonotype. TCRdb's copy holds only in-frame clones and misses some; the assay was immunoSEQ multiplex PCR. The sample carries 150,000 or so clones, approximately 80% recorded once. This CDR3 contains 21 residues. The sample in question was PBMCs, obtained after 36 months of ibrutinib treatment. This chain connects TRBV21-1 to TRBJ2-2; the table's D call, TRBD1, has no DNA check behind it. TRBV21-1 is assigned pseudogene status. The receptor's source is a human donor with chronic lymphocytic leukemia. CDR3 protein: CASSIQGSRTGVGDHTGELFF. CDR3 DNA: TGTGCCAGCAGCATCCAAGGGAGTAGGACAGGGGTAGGGGACCACACCGGGGAGCTGTTTTTT.